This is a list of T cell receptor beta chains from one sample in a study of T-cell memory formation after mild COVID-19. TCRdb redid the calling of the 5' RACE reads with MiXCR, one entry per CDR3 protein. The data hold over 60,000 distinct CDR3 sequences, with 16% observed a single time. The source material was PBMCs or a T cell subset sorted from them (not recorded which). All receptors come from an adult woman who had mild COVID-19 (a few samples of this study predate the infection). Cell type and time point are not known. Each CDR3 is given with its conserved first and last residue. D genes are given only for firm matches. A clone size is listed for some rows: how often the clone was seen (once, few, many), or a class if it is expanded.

CASSPELTDTQYF	TGTGCCAGCAGTCCCGAGCTAACAGATACGCAGTATTTT	TRBV27	-	TRBJ2-3	-
CASSDIAGLTYEQYF	TGTGCCAGCAGTGACATAGCGGGCCTGACCTACGAGCAGTACTTC	TRBV6-1	few	TRBJ2-7	TRBD2
CASSSGLAGVVDYEQYF	TGCGCCAGCAGCTCGGGACTAGCGGGGGTTGTAGACTACGAGCAGTACTTC	TRBV5-1	few	TRBJ2-7	TRBD2
CASSQEVSNTGELFF	TGCGCCAGCAGCCAAGAGGTCAGTAACACCGGGGAGCTGTTTTTT	TRBV4-1	-	TRBJ2-2	-
CATSDPPYREQYF	TGTGCCACCAGTGACCCCCCCTATCGCGAGCAGTACTTC	TRBV24-1	few	TRBJ2-7	-
CSVETPVTGELFF	TGCAGCGTTGAAACACCTGTGACCGGGGAGCTGTTTTTT	TRBV29-1	-	TRBJ2-2	-
CASSLTPQETQYF	TGTGCCAGCAGCCTTACCCCCCAAGAGACCCAGTACTTC	TRBV7-9	few	TRBJ2-5	-
CASGQGGSYNEQFF	TGTGCCAGTGGACAGGGCGGCTCCTACAATGAGCAGTTCTTC	TRBV12-3/TRBV12-4	-	TRBJ2-1	TRBD1
CSAITHWETLNTEAFF	TGCAGTGCTATCACGCATTGGGAGACCTTGAACACTGAAGCTTTCTTT	TRBV20-1	once	TRBJ1-1	-
CASSFGGLEEQYF	TGTGCCAGCAGCTTTGGGGGGCTGGAAGAGCAGTACTTC	TRBV7-6	few	TRBJ2-7	-
CASSLPTSGGAQGLAKNIQYF	TGTGCCAGCAGCTTGCCCACCAGCGGGGGGGCCCAAGGACTAGCCAAAAACATTCAGTACTTC	TRBV7-2	-	TRBJ2-4	TRBD2
CASSLAVGWVYEQYF	TGTGCCAGCAGCTTAGCGGTGGGATGGGTCTACGAGCAGTACTTC	TRBV7-9	-	TRBJ2-7	-
CASSWFRTTGELFF	TGTGCCAGCAGTTGGTTTAGAACAACCGGGGAGCTGTTTTTT	TRBV6-2/TRBV6-3	few	TRBJ2-2	-
CASSPRQQETQYF	TGTGCCAGCAGTCCGAGACAGCAAGAGACCCAGTACTTC	TRBV12-3/TRBV12-4	few	TRBJ2-5	-
CASSLQGTGYEQYF	TGTGCCAGCAGCTTGCAAGGGACAGGCTACGAGCAGTACTTC	TRBV27	-	TRBJ2-7	TRBD1
CASSLTRDFPGTPDNEQFF	TGCGCCAGCAGCCTTACCAGGGACTTTCCCGGGACTCCTGACAATGAGCAGTTCTTC	TRBV4-3	-	TRBJ2-1	-
CASSLVWLADYYEQYF	TGCGCCAGCAGCTTGGTTTGGCTAGCGGATTACTACGAGCAGTACTTC	TRBV5-1	few	TRBJ2-7	TRBD2
CASSLPSGSGNDNEQFF	TGCGCCAGCAGCTTGCCCAGCGGGAGCGGAAATGACAATGAGCAGTTCTTC	TRBV5-1	few	TRBJ2-1	TRBD2
CASSGQGTDSGIEQFF	TGTGCCAGCAGCGGGCAGGGTACGGACAGTGGGATTGAGCAGTTCTTC	TRBV9	few	TRBJ2-1	-
CASSSPNTRNIQYF	TGTGCCAGCAGCTCCCCAAATACACGGAACATTCAGTACTTC	TRBV11-2	many	TRBJ2-4	-
CASTSGTAIYEQYF	TGTGCCAGCACCTCCGGGACAGCGATCTACGAGCAGTACTTC	TRBV7-8	few	TRBJ2-7	TRBD1
CASSQEGQGWQETQYF	TGCGCCAGCAGCCAAGAGGGACAGGGGTGGCAAGAGACCCAGTACTTC	TRBV4-1	-	TRBJ2-5	TRBD1
CASSLWPGALGQFF	TGTGCCAGCAGTTTATGGCCGGGGGCGCTTGGGCAGTTCTTC	TRBV27	-	TRBJ2-1	-
CASSPSAHNEQFF	TGCGCCAGCAGCCCATCGGCGCACAATGAGCAGTTCTTC	TRBV4-1	-	TRBJ2-1	-
CASRAGLQETQYF	TGTGCCAGCAGAGCGGGACTTCAAGAGACCCAGTACTTC	TRBV6-5	few	TRBJ2-5	TRBD2
CATSQNYGVGTRMGEQFF	TGTGCCACCAGCCAAAACTACGGAGTGGGGACTAGGATGGGTGAGCAGTTCTTC	TRBV15	few	TRBJ2-1	TRBD2
CASSEAVSGPTGELFF	TGTGCCAGCAGCGAAGCCGTATCAGGTCCCACCGGGGAGCTGTTTTTT	TRBV9	-	TRBJ2-2	-
CASSAGSSYNEQFF	TGTGCCAGCAGCGCGGGTAGCTCCTACAATGAGCAGTTCTTC	TRBV6-4	many	TRBJ2-1	-
CSVVTVMNTEAFF	TGCAGCGTTGTGACAGTCATGAACACTGAAGCTTTCTTT	TRBV29-1	-	TRBJ1-1	-
CASSLGLDRGWVSGYTF	TGTGCCAGCAGCTTAGGCCTTGACAGGGGATGGGTATCTGGCTACACCTTC	TRBV13	-	TRBJ1-2	TRBD1
CASSLRQGGPGLNYEQYF	TGTGCCAGCAGCCTACGACAGGGGGGGCCTGGCCTTAACTACGAGCAGTACTTC	TRBV4-2	-	TRBJ2-7	TRBD1
CASSQASGGPLNEQFF	TGTGCCAGCAGCCAGGCAAGCGGGGGGCCTCTCAATGAGCAGTTCTTC	TRBV4-2	many	TRBJ2-1	TRBD2
CASRPPGQGTDTQYF	TGTGCCAGCAGACCCCCGGGACAGGGAACAGATACGCAGTATTTT	TRBV6-5	-	TRBJ2-3	TRBD1
CASSNREGNEKLFF	TGTGCCAGCAGCAACAGGGAGGGGAATGAAAAACTGTTTTTT	TRBV7-9	-	TRBJ1-4	-
CATSRDRGGANVLTF	TGTGCCACCAGCAGAGACAGGGGTGGGGCCAACGTCCTGACTTTC	TRBV15	-	TRBJ2-6	-
CASSLVRGPGEQFF	TGTGCCAGCAGCTTAGTGCGAGGGCCTGGGGAGCAGTTCTTC	TRBV11-2	-	TRBJ2-1	-
CSASQGDRGEQYF	TGCAGTGCTAGTCAGGGGGACAGGGGCGAGCAGTACTTC	TRBV20-1	few	TRBJ2-7	TRBD1
CASSQDRDRGFYEQYF	TGTGCCAGCAGCCAAGATCGGGACAGGGGGTTCTACGAGCAGTACTTC	TRBV3-1	few	TRBJ2-7	TRBD1
CASSSGQPDTQYF	TGTGCCAGCAGTTCCGGACAGCCAGATACGCAGTATTTT	TRBV12-3/TRBV12-4	-	TRBJ2-3	-
CASSKEVRTSGATDTQYF	TGTGCCAGCAGCAAAGAGGTTAGGACTAGCGGGGCGACAGATACGCAGTATTTT	TRBV21-1	-	TRBJ2-3	-
CASSLGTGSHNEQFF	TGTGCCAGCAGCCTAGGGACAGGGTCACACAATGAGCAGTTCTTC	TRBV7-3	few	TRBJ2-1	TRBD1
CASSLELFSGNNEQFF	TGTGCCAGCAGCTTAGAGCTGTTTTCGGGGAACAATGAGCAGTTCTTC	TRBV11-2	-	TRBJ2-1	-
CAWSPRGPHEQYF	TGTGCCTGGAGTCCCCGGGGACCGCACGAGCAGTACTTC	TRBV30	many	TRBJ2-7	-
CASSPSPSYEQYF	TGTGCTAGCAGCCCGTCACCCTCCTACGAGCAGTACTTC	TRBV7-7	few	TRBJ2-7	-
CASSQALGVGGEAFF	TGCGCCAGCAGCCAAGCCCTTGGGGTAGGGGGCGAAGCTTTCTTT	TRBV4-1	many	TRBJ1-1	TRBD1